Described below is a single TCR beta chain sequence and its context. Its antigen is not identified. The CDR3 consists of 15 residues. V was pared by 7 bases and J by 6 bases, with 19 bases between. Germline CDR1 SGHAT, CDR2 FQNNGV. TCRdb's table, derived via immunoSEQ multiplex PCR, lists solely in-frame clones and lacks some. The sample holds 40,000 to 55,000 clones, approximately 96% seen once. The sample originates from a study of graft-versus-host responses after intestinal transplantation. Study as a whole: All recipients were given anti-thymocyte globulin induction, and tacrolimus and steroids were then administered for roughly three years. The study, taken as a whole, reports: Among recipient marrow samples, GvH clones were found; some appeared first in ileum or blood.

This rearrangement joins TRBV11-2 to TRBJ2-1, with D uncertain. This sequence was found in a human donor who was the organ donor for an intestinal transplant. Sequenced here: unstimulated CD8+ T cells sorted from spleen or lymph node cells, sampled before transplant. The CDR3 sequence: CASISFRAAFNEQFF. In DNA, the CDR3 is TGTGCCAGCATTTCCTTTAGGGCGGCTTTCAATGAGCAGTTCTTC.